This TCR beta chain was obtained from a study of T cell repertoires in cytomegalovirus infection (dated by TCRdb to about 2019). For the study in its entirety: The HLA type of each donor mattered for the analysis, because public TCR beta signatures pointed to carriage of CMV infection along with the matching HLA type.

Sequencing was performed on an Illumina HiSeq 1500. TCRdb trimmed public reads at Q25 via fastp, called clones via MiXCR and kept in-frame beta chains. Identical CDR3 proteins give one entry, which carries the most common genes and DNA. The sample table shows around 210,000 distinct CDR3 sequences, and about 5.9% are seen once. The top ten constitute less than 7.5% of the sample. Paper-wide results and their limitations: The ex vivo response was dominated by HLA-C-restricted CMV-specific TCR beta clonotypes, and the single most frequent clonotype in two of eight donors was supplied by these HLA-C-restricted clonotypes. Carriers of CMV infection plus the relevant HLA type were discriminated by the cumulative frequency of public TCR beta family members in the study cohort and in an independent roughly 340-donor cohort.

The CDR3 has 17 amino acids, counting the end cysteine and phenylalanine. This entry keeps only the CDR3 DNA: 51 bases, framed from base 1. The germline V gene supplies CDR1 SGHDT and CDR2 YYEEEE. Here V drops 0 bases and J drops 1 base, and the junction holds 6 bases not matched to any gene. This clonotype was detected only a few times. Its antigen is not yet known. No per-base quality is available; no much larger clone lies one base away. Sequenced: PBMCs. The receptor chain draws on TRBV5-6 and TRBJ2-3, and 9 junctional nucleotides match TRBD1. This clonotype originated in a human donor in good health (CMV status not recorded). Some clones in this sample may be carry-over from other donors' samples. In nucleotides, the sequence is TGTGCCAGCAGCTTGGGACAGGGGGTAGACGGCACAGATACGCAGTATTTT. Its amino acids are CASSLGQGVDGTDTQYF.